This T cell receptor (beta chain) originates from a study of blood T cell repertoires in COVID-19. Study summary: The analysed material was cDNA or gDNA that came from T cells, B-cell-depleted T cells, or PBMCs.

The CDR3 has 15 amino acids. Looked up from germline, CDR1 is SGDLS and CDR2 is YYNGEE. The J segment lost 4 bases and the V segment lost 3 bases, leaving 7 bases of the junction unmatched. Researchers sorted participants into cohorts using their self-reported clinical history. Per the original methods: Estimation of nucleated cell counts was performed using reference gene primer amplification. The method was immunoSEQ multiplex PCR; TCRdb's version includes in-frame clones alone and lacks a portion of them. V, J and clone size were drawn from that table, and D and trimming were deduced from the DNA. The sample records around 180,000 clones, more than 75% being singletons.

The V and J genes are TRBV9 and TRBJ1-1, with 9 nucleotides matching TRBD1. This sequence was found in a woman in her 50s with acute COVID-19. Sample: PBMCs or T cells enriched from blood (not recorded which). The CDR3 DNA sequence: TGTGCCAGCAGCGACCCAGGACAGGGGATCACTGAAGCTTTCTTT. It translates to CASSDPGQGITEAFF.